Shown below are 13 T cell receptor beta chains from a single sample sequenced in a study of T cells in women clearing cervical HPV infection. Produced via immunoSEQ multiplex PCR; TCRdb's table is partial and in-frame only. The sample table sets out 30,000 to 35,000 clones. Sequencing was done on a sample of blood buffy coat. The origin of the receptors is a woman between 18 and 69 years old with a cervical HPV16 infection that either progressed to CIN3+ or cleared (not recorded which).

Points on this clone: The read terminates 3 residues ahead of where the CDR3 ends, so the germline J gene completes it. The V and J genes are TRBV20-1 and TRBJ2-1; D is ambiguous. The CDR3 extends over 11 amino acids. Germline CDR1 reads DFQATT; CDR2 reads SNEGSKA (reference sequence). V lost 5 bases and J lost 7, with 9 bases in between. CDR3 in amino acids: CSAAPGNEQFF. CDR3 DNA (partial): TGCAGTGCTGCCCCGGGTAATGAG.

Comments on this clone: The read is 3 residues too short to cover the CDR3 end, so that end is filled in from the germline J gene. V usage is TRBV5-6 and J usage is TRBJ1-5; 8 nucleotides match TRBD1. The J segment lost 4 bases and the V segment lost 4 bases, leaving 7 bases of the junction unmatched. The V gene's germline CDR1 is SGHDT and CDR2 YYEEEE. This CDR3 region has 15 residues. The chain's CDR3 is CASSPHWTGNQPQHF. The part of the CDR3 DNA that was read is TGTGCCAGCAGCCCCCATTGGACAGGGAATCAGCCC.

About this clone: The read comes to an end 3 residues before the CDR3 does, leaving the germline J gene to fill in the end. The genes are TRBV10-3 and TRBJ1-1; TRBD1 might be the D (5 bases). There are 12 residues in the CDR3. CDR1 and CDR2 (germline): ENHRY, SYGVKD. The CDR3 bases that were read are TGTGCCATCAGTGAGGTGACAGCTAAA. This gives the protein CAISEVTAK. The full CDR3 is CAISEVTAKAFF.

CDR3 region: CASRAYNEQFF. The sequenced CDR3 bases are TGTGCCAGTAGGGCATACAATGAG. The rearrangement uses TRBV6-4 and TRBJ2-1; D is unresolved. The observed sequence ends 3 residues before the CDR3 terminus, with the missing tail filled in from the germline J gene. Germline V gene data show CDR1 as MRHNA and CDR2 as SNTAGT. Trimming stripped 9 bases from V and 4 bases from J, with 7 bases between. This CDR3 is built from 11 residues.

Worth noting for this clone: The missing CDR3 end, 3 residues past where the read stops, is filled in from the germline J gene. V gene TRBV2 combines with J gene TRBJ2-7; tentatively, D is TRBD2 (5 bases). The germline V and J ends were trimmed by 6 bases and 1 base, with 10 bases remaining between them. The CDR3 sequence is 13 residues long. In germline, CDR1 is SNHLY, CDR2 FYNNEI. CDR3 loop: CASRSGLSYEQYF. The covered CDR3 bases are TGTGCCAGCAGGAGCGGCCTTTCCTACGAG.

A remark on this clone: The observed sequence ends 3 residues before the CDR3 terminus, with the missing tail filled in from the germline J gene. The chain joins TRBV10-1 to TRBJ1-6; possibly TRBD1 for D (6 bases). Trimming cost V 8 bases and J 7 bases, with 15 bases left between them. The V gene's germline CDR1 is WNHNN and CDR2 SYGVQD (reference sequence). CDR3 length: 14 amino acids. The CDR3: CASGDTLGNSPLHF. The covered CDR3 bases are TGCGCCAGCGGGGACACTCTCGGGAATTCACCC.

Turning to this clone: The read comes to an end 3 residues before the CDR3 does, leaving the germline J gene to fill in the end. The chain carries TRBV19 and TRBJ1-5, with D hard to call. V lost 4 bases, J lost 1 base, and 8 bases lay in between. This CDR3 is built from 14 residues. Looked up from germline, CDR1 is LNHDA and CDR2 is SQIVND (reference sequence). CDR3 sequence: CASSTRGSNQPQHF. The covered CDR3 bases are TGTGCCAGTAGTACCCGCGGGAGCAATCAGCCC.

The CDR3 region is CSVGQTQGEQYF. The covered CDR3 bases are TGCAGCGTTGGGCAGACTCAGGGCGAG. The gene calls are TRBV29-1 and TRBJ2-7, with D tentatively TRBD1 (5 bases). The CDR3 end lies 3 residues beyond the end of the read and is filled in from the germline J gene. Trimming removed 4 bases at V and 6 bases at J, with 13 bases between. CDR1 and CDR2 (germline): SQVTM, ANQGSEA. This CDR3 contains 12 residues.

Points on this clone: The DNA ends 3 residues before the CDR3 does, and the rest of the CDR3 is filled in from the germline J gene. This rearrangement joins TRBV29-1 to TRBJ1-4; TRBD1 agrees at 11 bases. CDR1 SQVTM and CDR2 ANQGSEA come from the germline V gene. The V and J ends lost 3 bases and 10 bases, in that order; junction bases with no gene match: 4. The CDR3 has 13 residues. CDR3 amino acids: CSVEGQGGIKLFF. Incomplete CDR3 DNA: TGCAGCGTTGAGGGACAGGGGGGAATAAAA.

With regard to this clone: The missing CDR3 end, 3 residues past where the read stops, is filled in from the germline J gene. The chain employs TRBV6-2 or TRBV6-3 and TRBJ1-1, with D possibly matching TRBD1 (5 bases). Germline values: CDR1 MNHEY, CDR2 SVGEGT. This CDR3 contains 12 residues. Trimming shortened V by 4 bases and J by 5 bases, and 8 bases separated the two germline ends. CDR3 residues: CASSWGTTEAFF. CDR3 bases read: TGTGCCAGCAGTTGGGGGACTACTGAA.

Incomplete CDR3 DNA: TGTGCCTGGGGGCGGGACAGGACTCAAGGGGGTTCACCC. Amino acids: CAWGRDRTQGGSP. The CDR3, in full, reads CAWGRDRTQGGSPLHF. The genes are TRBV30 and TRBJ1-6; 8 positions match TRBD1. The CDR3 is cut off 3 residues early in the read; its end comes from the germline J gene. The CDR3 loop spans 16 amino acids. CDR1 and CDR2 from the germline V gene are GTSNPN and SVGIG (reference sequence). The junction had 15 bases not matched to a gene; V was cut back by 5 bases and J by 9 bases.

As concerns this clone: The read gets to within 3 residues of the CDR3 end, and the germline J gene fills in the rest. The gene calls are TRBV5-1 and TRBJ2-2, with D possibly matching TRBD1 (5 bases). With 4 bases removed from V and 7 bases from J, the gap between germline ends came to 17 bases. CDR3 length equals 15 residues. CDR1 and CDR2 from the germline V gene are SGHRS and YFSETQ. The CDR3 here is CASSVAQGVGGELFF. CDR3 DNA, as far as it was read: TGCGCCAGCAGCGTGGCCCAAGGGGTCGGCGGGGAG.

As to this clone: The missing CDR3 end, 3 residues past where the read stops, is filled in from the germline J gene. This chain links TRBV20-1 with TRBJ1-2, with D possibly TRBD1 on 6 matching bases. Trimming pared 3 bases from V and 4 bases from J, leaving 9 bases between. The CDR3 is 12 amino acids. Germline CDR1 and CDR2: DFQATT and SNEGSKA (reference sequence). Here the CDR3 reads CSASTGPYGYTF. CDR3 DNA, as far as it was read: TGCAGTGCTAGTACAGGGCCCTATGGC.